These 18 T cell receptor beta chains share one sample of origin, sequenced in a study of shared clonotypes between healthy human individuals. Here immunoSEQ multiplex PCR was the method, and the copy in TCRdb shows in-frame clones only, minus some. Counted here are 2 million to 2.5 million clones, 85% to 95% occurring once; the ten biggest clones make up about 0.39%. The sequenced material came from naive CD4+ T cells from PBMCs. Sample subset: CD45RA+ positively selected. These receptor sequences come from a young man in good health. Some clones in this sample may be carry-over from other donors' samples.

The chain employs TRBV14 and TRBJ2-2; D may be TRBD1 (6 bases). This CDR3 has 15 residues. V was clipped by 7 bases and J by 2 bases, with 14 bases between them. CDR1 and CDR2 (germline): SGHDN, FVKESK. CDR3 in DNA: TGTGCCAGCAACCCGGGACAAACAAACACCGGGGAGCTGTTTTTT. It yields the protein CASNPGQTNTGELFF.

The chain has TRBV6-1 and TRBJ2-1, with 11 bases lining up with TRBD2. With 4 bases clipped from V and 1 base from J, the junction kept 3 bases outside the gene matches. This CDR3 is built from 16 residues. Germline CDR1 and CDR2: MNHNS and SASEGT. The CDR3 protein is CASSGLAGISYNEQFF. The DNA for the CDR3 is TGTGCCAGCAGTGGACTAGCGGGAATTTCCTACAATGAGCAGTTCTTC.

The chain is built from TRBV7-9 and TRBJ2-1; TRBD2 aligns across 10 bases. CDR1 and CDR2 (germline): SEHNR, FQNEAQ (reference sequence). J was trimmed by 8 bases and V by 1 base; bases with no gene match: 11. The CDR3 contains 17 residues. CDR3 residues: CASSLGTSGILWDEQFF. CDR3 DNA: TGTGCCAGCAGCTTAGGGACTAGCGGCATCCTCTGGGATGAGCAGTTCTTC.

V is TRBV4-1 and J is TRBJ1-2, with D unresolved. V was clipped by 1 base and J by 4 bases, with 16 bases between them. Per germline, CDR1 MGHRA and CDR2 YSYEKL. The CDR3 sequence is 16 residues long. This chain's CDR3 is CASSQALQRRGYGYTF. The CDR3 coding sequence is TGCGCCAGCAGCCAAGCCCTCCAGCGACGAGGCTATGGCTACACCTTC.

The chain couples TRBV15 to TRBJ1-4; 8 bases match TRBD1. V was clipped by 3 bases and J by 4 bases; unmatched bases: 4. Looked up from germline, CDR1 is LNHNV and CDR2 is YYDKDF (reference sequence). CDR3 size: 15 residues. This CDR3 is CATSRLQGDNEKLFF. Written as DNA, the CDR3 is TGTGCCACCAGCAGGCTACAGGGGGATAATGAAAAACTGTTTTTT.

This clone was picked up a small number of times. The chain joins TRBV7-8 to TRBJ2-7; 13 bases match TRBD2. V shed 5 bases, J shed 4 bases, and the junction held 2 bases outside the gene matches. The CDR3 runs 14 residues. Germline CDR1 reads SGHVS; CDR2 reads FQNEAQ. CDR3 in DNA: TGTGCCAGCAGCCGGACTAGCGGGAGTTACGAGCAGTACTTC. Its translation is CASSRTSGSYEQYF.

The rearrangement links TRBV18 to TRBJ2-1; TRBD2 aligns across 16 bases. With 6 bases clipped from V and 2 bases from J, the junction kept 10 bases outside the gene matches. Germline CDR1 and CDR2: KGHSH and LQKENI. The CDR3 extends over 19 amino acids. The DNA of the CDR3 is TGTGCCAGCTCGCCTCCGGGACTAGCGGGAGGGTCGACCTACAATGAGCAGTTCTTC. Residues: CASSPPGLAGGSTYNEQFF.

CDR3 in amino acids: CASSLYFVYEQYF. CDR3 in DNA: TGTGCCAGCAGCTTATATTTCGTCTACGAGCAGTACTTC. The genes are TRBV7-9 and TRBJ2-7; D not certain. Trimming took off 2 bases at V and 3 bases at J, with 8 bases between the two ends. The CDR3 has 13 amino acids. Germline V gene sequence: CDR1 SEHNR, CDR2 FQNEAQ (reference sequence).

This clone came up once. The rearrangement joins TRBV30 to TRBJ2-7, with D possibly being TRBD1 (6 bases). CDR3 size: 16 residues. V lost 4 bases to trimming and J lost 0 bases, with 19 bases between them. Per germline, CDR1 GTSNPN and CDR2 SVGIG (reference sequence). This chain's CDR3 is CAWKFAGQLSSYEQYF. The CDR3 DNA reads TGTGCCTGGAAGTTTGCAGGACAGTTGAGCTCCTACGAGCAGTACTTC.

This chain uses TRBV7-8 with TRBJ2-1, with D uncertain. CDR1 and CDR2 (germline): SGHVS, FQNEAQ. Trimming stripped 5 bases from V and 10 bases from J, with 18 bases between. The CDR3 totals 14 residues. CDR3: CASSLKGWLREQFF. For the CDR3, the DNA is TGTGCCAGCAGCCTCAAGGGTTGGCTCCGCGAGCAGTTCTTC.

The rearrangement links TRBV5-1 to TRBJ2-5, with 7 bases matching TRBD1. CDR3 length: 15 amino acids. Germline values: CDR1 SGHRS, CDR2 YFSETQ. V shed 2 bases and J 3 bases; nucleotides not matched to a gene: 7. The CDR3: CASSFTGATKETQYF. In DNA, the CDR3 is TGCGCCAGCAGCTTTACAGGGGCAACAAAAGAGACCCAGTACTTC.

Note on this clone: Additional DNA sequences in this sample encode the identical CDR3. The V call is TRBV18, the J call TRBJ2-7, with D maybe TRBD1 (6 bases). Trimming took 0 bases from V and 2 from J, leaving 11 bases between them. CDR3 length equals 15 residues. Germline loops: CDR1 KGHSH, CDR2 LQKENI. For the CDR3, the DNA is TGTGCCAGCTCACCACCGGCTACAGGGACCTACGAGCAGTACTTC. Protein sequence: CASSPPATGTYEQYF.

The chain recombines TRBV7-6 with TRBJ1-4, with 7 bases matching TRBD1. CDR3 length: 15 amino acids. Per germline, CDR1 SGHVS and CDR2 FNYEAQ. The ends lost 5 bases at V and 4 bases at J; junction bases unmatched: 7. CDR3 nucleotides: TGTGCCAGCAGCATCAGGGGGGAAGATAATGAAAAACTGTTTTTT. It yields the protein CASSIRGEDNEKLFF.

The chain is built from TRBV6-1 and TRBJ2-5, with 8 bases fitting TRBD1. In germline, CDR1 is MNHNS, CDR2 SASEGT. The CDR3 length is 14 residues. J lost 2 bases, V lost 10 bases, and 9 bases had no gene match. The CDR3, as DNA: TGTGCCACAGGGACAGGCCAACTTCAAGAGACCCAGTACTTC. Its translation is CATGTGQLQETQYF.

This rearrangement joins TRBV2 to TRBJ2-5, with TRBD1 matching over 10 bases. The CDR3 runs to 13 residues. The J segment lost 13 bases and the V segment lost 6 bases, leaving 11 bases of the junction unmatched. In germline, CDR1 is SNHLY, CDR2 FYNNEI. The CDR3 coding sequence is TGTGCCAGCAGCGCCACCGGGACAGGGGTTTCGTACTTC. Translated, it gives CASSATGTGVSYF. The variable domain in full, completed from reference TRBV2 and TRBJ2-5, reads EPEVTQTPSHQVTQMGQEVILRCVPISNHLYFYWYRQILGQKVEFLVSFYNNEISEKSEIFDDQFSVERPDGSNFTLKIRSTKLEDSAMYFCASSATGTGVSYFGPGTRLLVL.

For this clone: The same CDR3 is also encoded by other DNA sequences in this sample. The chain employs TRBV7-9 and TRBJ1-4; no definite D call. Trimming took 3 bases from V and 8 from J, leaving 10 bases between them. Per germline, CDR1 SEHNR and CDR2 FQNEAQ (reference sequence). The CDR3 is 13 residues long. CDR3 residues: CASSLGVTEKLFF. The CDR3 DNA reads as TGTGCCAGCAGCTTGGGCGTGACGGAAAAACTGTTTTTT.

The chain recombines TRBV4-1 with TRBJ2-6; D gene uncertain. Trimming left V 4 bases short and J 0 bases short, with 7 bases between. The germline V gene encodes CDR1 MGHRA and CDR2 YSYEKL. The CDR3 consists of 15 residues. CDR3 bases: TGCGCCAGCAGCCCACCTCCCTCTGGGGCCAACGTCCTGACTTTC. Its translation: CASSPPPSGANVLTF.

The gene calls are TRBV28 and TRBJ1-5; D remains unclear. Deletions cut 6 bases from V and 6 bases from J, with 21 bases between. CDR1 is MDHEN and CDR2 is SYDVKM in the germline V gene. The CDR3 covers 16 residues. The CDR3 is CASSPDVPALGQPQHF. The CDR3 DNA sequence: TGTGCCAGCAGCCCCGACGTTCCGGCTTTGGGTCAGCCCCAGCATTTT.